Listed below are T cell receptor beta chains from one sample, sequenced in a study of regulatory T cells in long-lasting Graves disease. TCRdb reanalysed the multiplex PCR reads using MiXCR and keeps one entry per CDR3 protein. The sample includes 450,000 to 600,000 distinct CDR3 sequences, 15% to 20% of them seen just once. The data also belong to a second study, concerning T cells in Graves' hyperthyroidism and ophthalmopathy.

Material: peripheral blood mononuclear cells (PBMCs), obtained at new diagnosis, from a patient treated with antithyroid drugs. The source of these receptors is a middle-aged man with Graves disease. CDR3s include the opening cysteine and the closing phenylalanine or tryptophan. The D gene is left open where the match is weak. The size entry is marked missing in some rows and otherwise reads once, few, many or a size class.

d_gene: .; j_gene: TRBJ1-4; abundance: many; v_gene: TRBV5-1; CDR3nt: TGCGCCAGCAGCCCGGGGGGAAAACTGTTTTTT; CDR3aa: CASSPGGKLFF
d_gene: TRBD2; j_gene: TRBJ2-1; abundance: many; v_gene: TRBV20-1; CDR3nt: TGCAGTGCTAGAGGTTTAGCGGGGATGGCCCCGAATGAGCAGTTCTTC; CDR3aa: CSARGLAGMAPNEQFF
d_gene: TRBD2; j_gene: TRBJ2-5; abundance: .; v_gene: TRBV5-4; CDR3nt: TGTGCCAGCAGCTCTGAGAGGGAGGGAAGGGAGACCCAGTACTTC; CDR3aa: CASSSEREGRETQYF
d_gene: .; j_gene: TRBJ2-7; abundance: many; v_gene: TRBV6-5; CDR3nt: TGTGCCAGCAGTTACTCGGTTAGCAATTACGAGCAGTACTTC; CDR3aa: CASSYSVSNYEQYF
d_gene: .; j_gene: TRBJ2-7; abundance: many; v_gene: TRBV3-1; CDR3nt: TGTGCCAGCAGCCGTGGACTGTTTGGCTACGAGCAGTACTTC; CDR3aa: CASSRGLFGYEQYF
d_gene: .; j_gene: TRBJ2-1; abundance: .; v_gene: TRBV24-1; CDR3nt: TGTGCCACCAGTGATTTCGGGAGTTACAATGAGCAGTTCTTC; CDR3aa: CATSDFGSYNEQFF
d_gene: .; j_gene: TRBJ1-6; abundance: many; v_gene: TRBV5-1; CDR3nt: TGCGCCAGCAGCTTGAGGGACACAGCTAATTCACCCCTCCACTTT; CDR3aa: CASSLRDTANSPLHF
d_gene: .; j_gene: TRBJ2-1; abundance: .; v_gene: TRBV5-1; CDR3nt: TGCGCCAGTCAGGGACTCCGCTCCTACAATGAGCAGTTCTTC; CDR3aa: CASQGLRSYNEQFF
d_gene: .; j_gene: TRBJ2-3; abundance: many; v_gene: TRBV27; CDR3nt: TGTGCCAGCAGTTTATGGGGGGGCACCCGCACAGATACGCAGTATTTT; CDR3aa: CASSLWGGTRTDTQYF
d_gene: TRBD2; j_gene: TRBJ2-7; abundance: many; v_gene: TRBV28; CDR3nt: TGTGCCAGCAGTTTAGACTTAGCGGGCGAGCAGTACTTC; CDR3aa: CASSLDLAGEQYF
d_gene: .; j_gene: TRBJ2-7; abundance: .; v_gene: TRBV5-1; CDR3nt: TGCGCCAGCAGCTTGGTTTCAGCCGAGCAGTACTTC; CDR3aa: CASSLVSAEQYF
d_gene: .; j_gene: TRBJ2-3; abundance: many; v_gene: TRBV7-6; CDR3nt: TGTGCCAGCAGCCCAGATGTGCGGGGAGGAACAGATACGCAGTATTTT; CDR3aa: CASSPDVRGGTDTQYF
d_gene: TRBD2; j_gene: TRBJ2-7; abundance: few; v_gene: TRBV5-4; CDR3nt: TGTGCCAGCAGCCGGGACTACGCCTCCTACGAGCAGTACTTC; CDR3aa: CASSRDYASYEQYF
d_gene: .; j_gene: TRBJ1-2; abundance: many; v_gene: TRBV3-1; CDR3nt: TGTGCCAGCAGCCAAGGTTCCTCACGAAGGGGCCACTTC; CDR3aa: CASSQGSSRRGHF
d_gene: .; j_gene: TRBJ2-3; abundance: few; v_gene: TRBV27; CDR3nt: TGTGCCACAGGACTGGCCTATAGCACAGATACGCAGTATTTT; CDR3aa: CATGLAYSTDTQYF
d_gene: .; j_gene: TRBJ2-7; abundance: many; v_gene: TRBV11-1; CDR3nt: TGTGCCAGCAGCCGATCCCACAGGGCTGAGCAGTACTTC; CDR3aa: CASSRSHRAEQYF
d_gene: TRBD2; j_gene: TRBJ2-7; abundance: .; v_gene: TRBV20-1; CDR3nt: TGCAGTGGTGCTAGCGGGAGCAAATACGAGCAGTACTTC; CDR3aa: CSGASGSKYEQYF
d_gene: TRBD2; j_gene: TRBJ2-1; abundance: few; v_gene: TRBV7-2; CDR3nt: TGTGCCAGCAGCCCCCTAGCGGGAGGGGTGTTCTTC; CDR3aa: CASSPLAGGVFF
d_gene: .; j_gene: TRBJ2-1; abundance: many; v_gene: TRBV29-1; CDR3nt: TGCAGCTGTCTGGGGGTGGGTGAGCAGTTCTTC; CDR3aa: CSCLGVGEQFF
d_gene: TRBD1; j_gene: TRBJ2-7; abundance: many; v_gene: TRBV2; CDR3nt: TGTGCCAGCAGTGAGGACAGGGGAACGGACGAGCAGTACTTC; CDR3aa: CASSEDRGTDEQYF
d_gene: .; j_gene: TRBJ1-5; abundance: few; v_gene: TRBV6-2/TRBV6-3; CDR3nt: TGTGCCAGCAGTTACGTCGGCAATCAGCCCCAGCATTTT; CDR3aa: CASSYVGNQPQHF
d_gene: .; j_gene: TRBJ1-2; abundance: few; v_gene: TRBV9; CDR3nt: TGTGCCAGCACCAACATCCGGAACGGGGGCGGCTACACCTTC; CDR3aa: CASTNIRNGGGYTF
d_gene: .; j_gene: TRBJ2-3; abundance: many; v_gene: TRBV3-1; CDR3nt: TGTGCCAGCAGCCCCCTAGGCTCAGATACGCAGTATTTT; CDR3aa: CASSPLGSDTQYF
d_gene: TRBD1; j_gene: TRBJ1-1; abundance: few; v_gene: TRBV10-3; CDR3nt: TGTGCCCATCGGGACAGGGGGAGGAACACTGAAGCTTTCTTT; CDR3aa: CAHRDRGRNTEAFF
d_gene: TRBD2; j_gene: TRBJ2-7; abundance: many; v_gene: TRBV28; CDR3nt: TGTGCCAGCAGTCCAGTCTCTGGCGGGAGGAAATATTTTGCCTACGAGCAGTACTTC; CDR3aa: CASSPVSGGRKYFAYEQYF
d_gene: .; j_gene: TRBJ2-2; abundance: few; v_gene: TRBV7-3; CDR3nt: TGTGCCAGCAGCTTAGTTGGGGTCGCCACCGGGGAGCTGTTTTTT; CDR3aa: CASSLVGVATGELFF
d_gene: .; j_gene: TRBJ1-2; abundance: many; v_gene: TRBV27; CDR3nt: TGTGCCAGCAGTTTAAGACCGCTAACGGGCTACACCTTC; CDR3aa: CASSLRPLTGYTF
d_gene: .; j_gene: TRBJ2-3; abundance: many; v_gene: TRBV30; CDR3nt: TGTGCCTGGAGTGTGAAAGATACGCAGTATTTT; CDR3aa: CAWSVKDTQYF
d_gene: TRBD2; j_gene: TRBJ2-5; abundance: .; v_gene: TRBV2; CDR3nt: TGTGCCAGCAGGCTCGGACTAGCGGGAGCGATGGAGACCCAGTACTTC; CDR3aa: CASRLGLAGAMETQYF
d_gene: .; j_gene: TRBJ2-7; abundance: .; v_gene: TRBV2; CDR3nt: TGTGCCAGCAGTCAACAGGGTGGAGGATACGAGCAGTACTTC; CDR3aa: CASSQQGGGYEQYF
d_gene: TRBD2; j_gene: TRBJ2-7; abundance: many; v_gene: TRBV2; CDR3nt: TGTGCCAGCAGGCGGGAGGACTACGAGCAGTACTTC; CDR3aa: CASRREDYEQYF
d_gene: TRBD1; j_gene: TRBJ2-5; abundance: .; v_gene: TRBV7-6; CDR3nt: TGTGCCAGCAGCTACGACGCCGGGACAGGGGGCCAAGAGACCCAGTACTTC; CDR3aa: CASSYDAGTGGQETQYF
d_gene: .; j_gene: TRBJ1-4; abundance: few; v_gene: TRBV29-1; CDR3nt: TGCAGCGCTAAGACAGGAGCTTTAGAAAAACTGTTTTTT; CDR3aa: CSAKTGALEKLFF